These 12 T cell receptor beta chains were sequenced from one sample in a study of blood T cell repertoires in COVID-19. Profiling relied on immunoSEQ multiplex PCR, and the TCRdb table lists in-frame clones only, not all of them. This table has 75,000 to 80,000 clones, 88% appearing once. Sample: peripheral blood. These receptors were taken from a human donor in a cohort sampled during active COVID-19.

CDR3 DNA: TGTGCCAGCAGTCTCACTAGCGGAACGATCTCGTACAATGAGCAGTTCTTC. Its protein is CASSLTSGTISYNEQFF. The genes are TRBV28 and TRBJ2-1; 8 positions match TRBD2. CDR3 size: 17 residues. J lost 4 bases, V lost 5 bases, and 13 bases had no gene match. Germline assignment: CDR1 MDHEN and CDR2 SYDVKM.

The V and J genes are TRBV7-7 and TRBJ2-1; no reliable D call. Germline CDR1 is SSHAT and CDR2 is FNYEAQ (reference sequence). The V and J ends lost 5 bases and 2 bases respectively, with 13 bases between them. The length of the CDR3 is 15 residues. The DNA for the CDR3 is TGTGCCAGCAGCCCACAGCCCGACGCCTACAATGAGCAGTTCTTC. Protein product: CASSPQPDAYNEQFF.

The V and J genes are TRBV5-8 and TRBJ1-4, with 10 bases that match TRBD1. The germline V gene encodes CDR1 SGHTS and CDR2 YDEGEE. This CDR3 contains 16 residues. Germline trimming cut 3 bases from V and 3 bases from J; bases unmatched to any gene: 5. The CDR3, as DNA: TGTGCCAGCAGCTCCGACAGGGGGCGCTCTAATGAAAAACTGTTTTTT. It codes for CASSSDRGRSNEKLFF.

This clone has only a few counts. The chain is built from TRBV18 and TRBJ1-2; TRBD1 agrees at 7 bases. Per germline, CDR1 KGHSH and CDR2 LQKENI. With 5 bases clipped from V and 8 bases from J, the junction kept 8 bases outside the gene matches. The CDR3 covers 13 residues. The CDR3 DNA reads as TGTGCCAGCTCATCGGACAGGTCTGGGGGCTACACCTTC. Its protein is CASSSDRSGGYTF.

The chain recombines TRBV28 with TRBJ2-2; 8 nucleotides align to TRBD1. Germline V CDR1 and CDR2: MDHEN, SYDVKM. This CDR3 is built from 17 residues. V lost 2 bases to trimming and J lost 3 bases; unmatched junction nucleotides: 8. The CDR3 DNA reads as TGTGCCAGCAGTTTAAGTAGGACAGGGCAATACACCGGGGAGCTGTTTTTT. Translation: CASSLSRTGQYTGELFF.

The rearrangement uses TRBV30 and TRBJ2-1, with 9 nucleotides matching TRBD1. Germline V CDR1 and CDR2: GTSNPN, SVGIG (reference sequence). The V segment lost 3 bases and the J segment 9 bases; nucleotides outside the gene matches: 9. This CDR3 is built from 14 residues. CDR3 DNA sequence: TGTGCCTGGAGGGCCGGGACAGGGTGGGCTGAGCAGTTCTTC. Translated: CAWRAGTGWAEQFF.

The rearrangement links TRBV2 to TRBJ1-5; possible D gene TRBD1, 6 bases. The CDR3 is 15 amino acids. Germline CDR1 is SNHLY and CDR2 is FYNNEI. Trimming pared 1 base from V and 3 bases from J, leaving 10 bases between. For the CDR3, the DNA is TGTGCCAGCAGTGAAGTAACAGGGTACAATCAGCCCCAGCATTTT. This translates into CASSEVTGYNQPQHF.

This clone was detected only once. The rearrangement links TRBV5-4 to TRBJ2-5; D unresolved. CDR1 and CDR2 from the germline V gene are SGHNT and YYREEE (reference sequence). V shed 3 bases and J shed 3 bases, with 6 bases lying between them. The CDR3 runs 12 residues. CDR3 sequence reads: CASSYLKETQYF. As DNA, the CDR3 is TGTGCCAGCAGCTACTTAAAAGAGACCCAGTACTTC.

The table lists this clone with a count of one. In DNA, the CDR3 is TGTGCCAGCAGTCTCCTGGGGGCAGGGGGCCCGCAGCCCCAGCATTTT. As protein: CASSLLGAGGPQPQHF. The V gene is TRBV6-6, the J gene TRBJ1-5; 8 nucleotides align to TRBD1. The junction had 13 bases not matched to a gene; V was cut back by 5 bases and J by 7 bases. The CDR3 spans 16 residues. Per the germline V gene, CDR1 is MNHNY and CDR2 is SVGAGI (reference sequence).

This chain uses TRBV19 with TRBJ2-5; 9 positions match TRBD1. This CDR3 has 15 amino acids. Germline CDR1 is LNHDA and CDR2 is SQIVND (reference sequence). Unmatched junction bases numbered 5, after V lost 4 bases and J lost 2 bases. In DNA, the CDR3 is TGTGCCAGTAGTAGCGGGACAGGGCAACAAGAGACCCAGTACTTC. It codes for CASSSGTGQQETQYF.

The V gene is TRBV3-1 (or the pseudogene TRBV3-2), the J gene TRBJ2-3; D is possibly TRBD1 (6 bases). This CDR3 region has 13 residues. V was clipped by 3 bases and J by 2 bases, with 6 bases between them. Germline loops: CDR1 LGHDT, CDR2 YNNKEL (reference sequence). In nucleotides, the CDR3 is TGTGCCAGCAGCCAGGGGGCCACAGATACGCAGTATTTT. As protein: CASSQGATDTQYF.

The chain recombines TRBV7-8 with TRBJ1-3; D perhaps matches TRBD1 (5 bases). Germline assignment: CDR1 SGHVS and CDR2 FQNEAQ. The V gene lost 4 bases and the J gene lost 1 base, with 8 bases spanning the gap. CDR3 length: 14 residues. CDR3 residues: CASSSRVSGNTIYF. Here the CDR3 DNA reads TGTGCCAGCAGCTCCAGGGTGTCTGGAAACACCATATATTTT.